The T cell receptor (beta chain) described here comes from a study of T cells after yellow fever vaccination. The study's findings and limits: The secondary response was weaker but peaked faster, day 5 versus 15.

CDR1 and CDR2 (germline): SGHVS, FNYEAQ. Trimming took 1 base from V and 1 from J, leaving 10 bases between them. This CDR3 is 15 amino acids long. TCRdb recomputed calls from the 5' RACE reads with MiXCR, one row per CDR3 protein. Here the sample spans hundreds of thousands of distinct CDR3 sequences, roughly 14% being singletons. This clonotype was observed a handful of times. Its antigen is not identified. J is TRBJ1-1 and V is TRBV7-6; tentative D call: TRBD1 (6 bases). The source was PBMCs, collected on the day of the yellow fever booster vaccination. This TCR was sampled from a man aged 25-40 years who received the YFV17D yellow fever vaccine. This CDR3 is CASSLGGTRNTEAFF. In DNA, the CDR3 is TGTGCCAGCAGCTTAGGCGGGACACGGAACACTGAAGCTTTCTTT.